This TCR beta chain was captured in a study of cytomegalovirus exposure and HLA in healthy donors. The wider study: Of about 390 genotyped donors, roughly 81% grouped in the Caucasian-associated ancestry cluster. Study-wide findings and caveats: Follow-up analysis found HLA locus-dependent TCR association rates, highest for DRB1 and lowest for HLA-C.

A note on this clone: The target antigen is unknown.

PCR employed 60 Vbeta and 13 Jbeta primers. Assay: immunoSEQ multiplex PCR; the TCRdb copy retains only in-frame clones and omits some. Among some 110,000 clones listed, around 68% were seen once. This CDR3 has 15 amino acids. With 5 bases clipped from V and 1 base from J, the junction kept 6 bases outside the gene matches. Germline V lookup: CDR1 SEHNR, CDR2 FQNEAQ (reference sequence). The rearrangement uses TRBV7-9 and TRBJ1-1; 8 bases fit TRBD1. The sequenced material came from PBMCs. The TCR comes from a woman in her fifties or sixties in good health and CMV-seropositive. The CDR3 protein is CASSDRTGQNTEAFF. The CDR3 DNA reads as TGTGCCAGCAGCGACAGGACAGGGCAGAACACTGAAGCTTTCTTT.